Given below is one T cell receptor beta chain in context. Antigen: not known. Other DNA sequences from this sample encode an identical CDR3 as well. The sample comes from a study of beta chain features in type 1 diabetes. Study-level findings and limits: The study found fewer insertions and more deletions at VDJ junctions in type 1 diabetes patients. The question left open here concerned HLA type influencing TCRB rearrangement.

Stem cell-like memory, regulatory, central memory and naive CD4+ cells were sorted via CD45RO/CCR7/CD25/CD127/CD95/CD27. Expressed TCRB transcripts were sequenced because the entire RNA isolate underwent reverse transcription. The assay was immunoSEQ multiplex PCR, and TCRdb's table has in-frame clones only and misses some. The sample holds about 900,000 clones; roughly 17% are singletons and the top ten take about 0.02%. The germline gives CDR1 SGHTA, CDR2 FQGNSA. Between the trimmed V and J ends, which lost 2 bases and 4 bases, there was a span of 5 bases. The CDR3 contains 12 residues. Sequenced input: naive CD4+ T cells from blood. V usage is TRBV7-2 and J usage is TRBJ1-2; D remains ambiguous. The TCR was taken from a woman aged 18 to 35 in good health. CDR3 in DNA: TGTGCCAGCAGCTTATTACGCTATGGCTACACCTTC. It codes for CASSLLRYGYTF. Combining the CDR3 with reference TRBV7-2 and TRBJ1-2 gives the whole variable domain GAGVSQSPSNKVTEKGKDVELRCDPISGHTALYWYRQSLGQGLEFLIYFQGNSAPDKSGLPSDRFSAERTGGSVSTLTIQRTQQEDSAVYLCASSLLRYGYTFGSGTRLTVV.